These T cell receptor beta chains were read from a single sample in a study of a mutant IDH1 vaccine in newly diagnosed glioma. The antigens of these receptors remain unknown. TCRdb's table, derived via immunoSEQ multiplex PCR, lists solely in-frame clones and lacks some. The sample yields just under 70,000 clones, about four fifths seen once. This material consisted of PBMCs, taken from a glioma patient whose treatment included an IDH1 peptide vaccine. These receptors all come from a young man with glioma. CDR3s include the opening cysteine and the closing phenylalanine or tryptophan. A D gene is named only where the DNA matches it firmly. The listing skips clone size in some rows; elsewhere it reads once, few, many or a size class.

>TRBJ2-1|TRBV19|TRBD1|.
CASSLGTGLNNEQFF
TGTGCCAGTAGCCTCGGGACAGGGTTAAACAATGAGCAGTTCTTC
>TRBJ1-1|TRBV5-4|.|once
CASSPHRGGLNTEAFF
TGTGCCAGCAGCCCACATCGAGGGGGTTTGAACACTGAAGCTTTCTTT
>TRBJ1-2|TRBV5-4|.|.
CASSRGGSAFLNYGYTF
TGTGCCAGCAGCCGCGGCGGCAGCGCCTTCCTAAACTATGGCTACACCTTC
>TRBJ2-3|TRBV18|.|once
CASSPKDTQYF
TGTGCCAGCTCACCCAAAGATACGCAGTATTTT
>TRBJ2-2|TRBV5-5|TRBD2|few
CASSFGGGAVIGELFF
TGTGCCAGCAGCTTTGGCGGGGGGGCCGTAATCGGGGAGCTGTTTTTT
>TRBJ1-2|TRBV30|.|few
CAWSVGTFYGYTF
TGTGCCTGGAGTGTCGGTACCTTCTATGGCTACACCTTC
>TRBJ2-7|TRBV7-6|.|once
CASSLEGNSYEQYF
TGTGCCAGCAGCTTAGAGGGGAACTCCTACGAGCAGTACTTC
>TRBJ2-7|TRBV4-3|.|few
CASSQDWEATYEQYF
TGCGCCAGCAGCCAAGATTGGGAGGCAACCTACGAGCAGTACTTC
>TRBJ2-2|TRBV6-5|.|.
CASSYVRSPGELFF
TGTGCCAGCAGTTACGTACGGTCCCCCGGGGAGCTGTTTTTT
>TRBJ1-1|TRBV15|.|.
CATSRVGREAFF
TGTGCCACCAGCAGAGTTGGCAGGGAAGCTTTCTTT
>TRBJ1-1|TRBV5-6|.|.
CASSPGAEAAEAFF
TGTGCCAGCAGTCCTGGCGCGGAGGCGGCTGAAGCTTTCTTT
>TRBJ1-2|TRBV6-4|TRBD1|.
CASSLNRGSEGYTF
TGTGCCAGCAGTTTAAACAGGGGATCGGAAGGCTACACCTTC
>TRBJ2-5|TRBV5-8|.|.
CASGAGHRETQYF
TGTGCCAGCGGGGCAGGCCATAGAGAGACCCAGTACTTC
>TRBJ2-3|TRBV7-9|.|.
CASSHRGGFSTDTQYF
TGTGCCAGCAGCCACAGGGGAGGGTTTAGCACAGATACGCAGTATTTT
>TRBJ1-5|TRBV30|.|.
CAWSVRGGQPQHF
TGTGCCTGGAGTGTACGAGGGGGTCAGCCCCAGCATTTT
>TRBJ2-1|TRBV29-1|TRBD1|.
CSVDDYRDRVVDEQFF
TGCAGCGTTGACGATTACCGGGACAGGGTTGTGGATGAGCAGTTCTTC
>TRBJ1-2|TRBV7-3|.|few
CASSDRHGGGGYTF
TGTGCCAGCAGCGATAGGCATGGGGGAGGGGGCTACACCTTC
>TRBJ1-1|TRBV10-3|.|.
CAIKAFGGGENTEAFF
TGTGCCATCAAAGCGTTCGGTGGGGGCGAAAACACTGAAGCTTTCTTT
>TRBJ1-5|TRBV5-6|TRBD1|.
CASSYRDRGLSIWQPQHF
TGTGCCAGCAGCTACCGGGACAGGGGGCTCTCGATTTGGCAGCCCCAGCATTTT
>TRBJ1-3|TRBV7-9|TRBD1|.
CASSLLPGTAGNTIYF
TGTGCCAGCAGCCTCCTACCAGGGACAGCTGGAAACACCATATATTTT
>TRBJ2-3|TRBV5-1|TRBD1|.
CASSQDRQRIGTQYF
TGCGCCAGCAGCCAGGACAGGCAGAGGATTGGTACGCAGTATTTT
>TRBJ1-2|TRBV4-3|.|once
CASSQDFQLNYGYTF
TGCGCCAGCAGCCAAGATTTCCAGCTAAACTATGGCTACACCTTC
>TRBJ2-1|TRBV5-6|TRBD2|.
CATRTSGNGEQFF
TGTGCCACCCGGACTAGCGGGAATGGTGAGCAGTTCTTC
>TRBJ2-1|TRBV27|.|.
CASTSGIRSYNEQFF
TGTGCCAGCACCTCAGGGATCCGCTCCTACAATGAGCAGTTCTTC
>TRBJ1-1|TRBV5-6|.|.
CASSRRAEAFF
TGTGCCAGTTCCAGACGAGCTGAAGCTTTCTTT
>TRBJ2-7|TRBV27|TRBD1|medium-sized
CASGPDRGSSYEQYF
TGTGCCAGCGGACCTGACAGGGGGAGCTCCTACGAGCAGTACTTC
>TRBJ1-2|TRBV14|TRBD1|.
CASSQESRGFWTANYGYTF
TGTGCCAGCAGCCAAGAGAGCAGGGGGTTCTGGACGGCTAACTATGGCTACACCTTC
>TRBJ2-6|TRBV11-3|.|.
CASSLGGANVLTF
TGTGCCAGCAGCTTAGGTGGGGCCAACGTCCTGACTTTC
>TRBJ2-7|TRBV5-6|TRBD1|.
CASSPGQELSYEQYF
TGTGCCAGCAGCCCCGGACAGGAATTATCCTACGAGCAGTACTTC
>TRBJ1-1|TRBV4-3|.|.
CASSQVPSTGTEAFF
TGCGCCAGCAGCCAAGTCCCCTCCACGGGGACGGAAGCTTTCTTT
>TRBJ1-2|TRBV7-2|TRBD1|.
CASRGGTGVTSGYTF
TGTGCCAGCAGAGGGGGAACAGGGGTGACGAGCGGCTACACCTTC
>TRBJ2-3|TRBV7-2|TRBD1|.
CASSPITGGMGTDTQYF
TGTGCCAGCAGCCCGATCACAGGGGGCATGGGAACAGATACGCAGTATTTT
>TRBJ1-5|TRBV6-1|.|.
CASSEWWDSNQPQHF
TGTGCCAGCAGTGAGTGGTGGGATAGCAATCAGCCCCAGCATTTT
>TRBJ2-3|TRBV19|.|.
CASNLNGGTDTQYF
TGTGCCAGCAACCTAAATGGTGGCACAGATACGCAGTATTTT
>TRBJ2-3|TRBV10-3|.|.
CAISESGTSTDTQYF
TGTGCCATCAGTGAGTCGGGTACTAGCACAGATACGCAGTATTTT
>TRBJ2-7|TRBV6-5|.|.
CASRRSSINEQYF
TGTGCCAGCAGGCGTTCTTCGATTAACGAGCAGTACTTC
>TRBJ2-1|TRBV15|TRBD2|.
CATSGTLAGSPSYNEQFF
TGTGCCACCAGTGGAACGCTAGCGGGATCTCCCTCCTACAATGAGCAGTTCTTC
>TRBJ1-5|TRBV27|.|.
CASMGSWGNQPQHF
TGTGCCAGTATGGGGAGTTGGGGCAATCAGCCCCAGCATTTT
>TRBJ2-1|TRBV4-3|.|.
CASSAEALWNNEQFF
TGCGCCAGCAGCGCGGAGGCCCTTTGGAACAATGAGCAGTTCTTC
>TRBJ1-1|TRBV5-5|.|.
CASSLVGAPGTEAFF
TGTGCCAGCAGCTTGGTCGGCGCACCCGGCACTGAAGCTTTCTTT